These 17 T cell receptor beta chains were all obtained from the same sample, sequenced in a study of blood T cell repertoires in COVID-19. TCRdb's table, derived via immunoSEQ multiplex PCR, lists solely in-frame clones and lacks some. The data show about 50,000 clones, roughly 86% seen once. The sequenced sample was PBMCs or T cells enriched from blood (not recorded which). These receptors all come from a woman between 50 and 59 years old who had recovered from COVID-19.

The rearrangement uses TRBV7-2 and TRBJ2-1, with D perhaps TRBD2 (5 bases). Germline V lookup: CDR1 SGHTA, CDR2 FQGNSA. V lost 4 bases and J 7 bases, leaving 14 bases between the germline ends. This CDR3 is built from 14 residues. In DNA form, the CDR3 reads TGTGCCAGCAGCTCCCTCCTGCAGCGGAATGAGCAGTTCTTC. This codes for CASSSLLQRNEQFF.

The chain links TRBV27 to TRBJ2-7; 8 bases are a match to TRBD1. CDR1 is MNHEY and CDR2 is SMNVEV in the germline V gene (reference sequence). There are 14 residues in the CDR3. Trimming took 2 bases from V and 3 from J; bases not matched to a gene: 3. In DNA, the CDR3 is TGTGCCAGCAGTTTACAACAGGGGGTCTACGAGCAGTACTTC. Protein sequence: CASSLQQGVYEQYF.

The chain employs TRBV30 and TRBJ2-5; D is ambiguous. The CDR3 sequence is 12 residues long. CDR1 is GTSNPN, CDR2 SVGIG, per germline (reference sequence). V lost 2 bases and J lost 1, with 5 bases in between. The CDR3 loop reads CAWSPLQETQYF. CDR3 DNA sequence: TGTGCCTGGAGTCCTCTCCAAGAGACCCAGTACTTC.

The gene calls are TRBV7-2 and TRBJ1-6; D is undetermined. The CDR3 is made up of 16 amino acids. Trimming left V 5 bases short and J 1 base short, with 12 bases between. Germline loops: CDR1 SGHTA, CDR2 FQGNSA. CDR3 DNA sequence: TGTGCCAGCAGCCAGAGGTCGGGGTCCTATAATTCACCCCTCCACTTT. Protein: CASSQRSGSYNSPLHF.

This chain uses TRBV30 with TRBJ1-4; D may be TRBD1 (6 bases). Trimming took 4 bases from V and 5 from J, leaving 14 bases between them. Per germline, CDR1 GTSNPN and CDR2 SVGIG (reference sequence). This CDR3 has 14 amino acids. The CDR3 sequence is CAWTPDSSNEKLFF. The DNA for the CDR3 is TGTGCCTGGACCCCGGACAGTTCGAATGAAAAACTGTTTTTT.

CDR3 DNA sequence: TGTGCCAGCAGCTTGACAGGGCTGAACACTGAAGCTTTCTTT. It codes for CASSLTGLNTEAFF. This chain joins TRBV7-9 and TRBJ1-1, with TRBD1 matching 7 bases. This CDR3 is 14 amino acids long. Germline trimming cut 3 bases from V and 0 bases from J; bases unmatched to any gene: 1. Germline lookup yields CDR1 SEHNR and CDR2 FQNEAQ (reference sequence).

The chain combines TRBV24-1 with TRBJ2-1; TRBD2 matches at 9 bases. The length of the CDR3 is 15 residues. Germline V gene data show CDR1 as KGHDR and CDR2 as SFDVKD. J gave up 6 bases and V 7 bases, and 9 bases lay outside the gene matches. CDR3 coding DNA: TGTGCCACCAGGAATAGCGGGAGCTCGGGCAATGAGCAGTTCTTC. Translation gives CATRNSGSSGNEQFF.

This clone was seen a few times. J is TRBJ1-5 and V is TRBV6-5; unclear D gene. The V and J ends lost 4 bases and 2 bases respectively, with 15 bases between them. CDR1 and CDR2 (germline): MNHEY, SVGAGI. CDR3 length: 16 amino acids. The CDR3 here is CASSSGPRRGNQPQHF. In nucleotides, the CDR3 is TGTGCCAGCAGTTCCGGACCCCGGAGGGGCAATCAGCCCCAGCATTTT.

This chain links TRBV29-1 with TRBJ2-7; TRBD2 matches at 11 bases. The CDR3 runs to 12 residues. The germline V gene encodes CDR1 SQVTM and CDR2 ANQGSEA. Trimming cost V 4 bases and J 4 bases; bases outside gene matches: 0. The CDR3 protein is CSVGLAGYEQYF. For the CDR3, the DNA is TGCAGCGTTGGACTAGCGGGGTACGAGCAGTACTTC.

This rearrangement joins TRBV3-1 (or the pseudogene TRBV3-2) to TRBJ1-2; D not certain. The ends were cut back, 5 bases at V and 6 bases at J, with 16 bases in the middle. There are 14 residues in the CDR3. Germline CDR1 is LGHDT and CDR2 is YNNKEL (reference sequence). In DNA form, the CDR3 reads TGTGCCAGCAGCTACCTGCGGGGTCGAGATGGCTACACCTTC. Protein sequence: CASSYLRGRDGYTF.

The chain has TRBV7-7 and TRBJ2-2; D gene ambiguous. V was pared by 6 bases and J by 0 bases, with 5 bases between. The V gene's germline CDR1 is SSHAT and CDR2 FNYEAQ (reference sequence). This CDR3 has 13 residues. As DNA, the CDR3 is TGTGCCAGCAGTCAGTCGAACACCGGGGAGCTGTTTTTT. Amino acids: CASSQSNTGELFF.

This clone has a handful of counts. This chain connects TRBV28 to TRBJ1-6; TRBD1 might be the D (6 bases). The V end lost 5 bases, the J end lost 2 bases, and 16 bases lay between the germline ends. CDR1 is MDHEN, CDR2 SYDVKM, per germline. The CDR3 contains 17 residues. The CDR3 protein is CASSPRGGQTYNSPLHF. The CDR3 DNA reads as TGTGCCAGCAGTCCCCGGGGGGGGCAGACCTATAATTCACCCCTCCACTTT. Filled out from reference TRBV28 and TRBJ1-6, the complete variable domain reads DVKVTQSSRYLVKRTGEKVFLECVQDMDHENMFWYRQDPGLGLRLIYFSYDVKMKEKGDIPEGYSVSREKKERFSLILESASTNQTSMYLCASSPRGGQTYNSPLHFGNGTRLTVT.

This clone occurred once. V is TRBV28 and J is TRBJ1-1, with a tentative D call TRBD1 (5 bases). V was shortened by 8 bases and J by 0 bases, with 19 bases between the two germline ends. This CDR3 is built from 16 residues. Germline V gene sequence: CDR1 MDHEN, CDR2 SYDVKM. CDR3 nucleotide sequence: TGTGCCAGCTTGCCGGGGAGGGGCAGAGTGAACACTGAAGCTTTCTTT. Amino acid sequence: CASLPGRGRVNTEAFF.

The rearrangement uses TRBV5-1 and TRBJ1-4; 7 positions match TRBD1. CDR1 SGHRS and CDR2 YFSETQ come from the germline V gene. Trimming removed 7 bases from V and 5 bases from J; junction bases left unmatched: 8. CDR3 size: 14 residues. The CDR3 here is CASRQGGANEKLFF. The CDR3 DNA sequence: TGCGCCAGCCGACAGGGCGGCGCGAATGAAAAACTGTTTTTT.

The chain employs TRBV7-9 and TRBJ2-7, with TRBD2 identical over 12 bases. Trimming took 2 bases from V and 4 from J; bases not matched to a gene: 6. Germline V gives CDR1 SEHNR, CDR2 FQNEAQ (reference sequence). The CDR3 consists of 16 residues. The CDR3 region is CASSLTTSGSAYEQYF. The CDR3 DNA is TGTGCCAGCAGCTTAACGACTAGCGGGAGTGCGTACGAGCAGTACTTC.

The genes are TRBV19 and TRBJ2-7, with a possible D match to TRBD2 (5 bases). The CDR3 consists of 15 residues. V lost 5 bases and J 0 bases, leaving 14 bases between the germline ends. From germline, CDR1 is LNHDA and CDR2 SQIVND (reference sequence). CDR3 protein: CASSPEGGSSYEQYF. In DNA, the CDR3 is TGTGCCAGTAGTCCCGAGGGCGGTAGCTCCTACGAGCAGTACTTC.

Written as DNA, the CDR3 is TGTGCCAGCAGTGCGGTATCCCCCACAGATACGCAGTATTTT. This codes for CASSAVSPTDTQYF. The rearrangement links TRBV6-2 or TRBV6-3 to TRBJ2-3; D is undetermined. The CDR3 has 14 residues. CDR1 and CDR2 (germline): MNHEY, SVGEGT. The V and J ends lost 5 bases and 2 bases respectively, with 11 bases between them.